Listed below are T cell receptor beta chains from one sample, sequenced in a study of T-cell reconstitution after alpha-beta-depleted transplantation in children. TCRdb re-derived calls from the PCR reads in MiXCR, one entry per CDR3 protein. The table has about 200,000 distinct CDR3 sequences, under 8.5% seen once. The specimen was PBMCs, collected before TCRalphabeta/CD19-depleted stem cell transplant. The receptors were gathered from a boy younger than 10 with acute lymphoblastic leukemia, due to receive a stem cell transplant. Both conserved end residues are part of each CDR3. Fields, in order: CDR3 protein, CDR3 DNA, J gene, clone size, D gene, V gene, CDR3 length. D genes are given only for firm matches. Size values are once, few and many counts, or a class for expanded clones, and some rows have none.

CASTLSPGQGGTEAFF	TGCGCCAGCACCCTGTCCCCCGGACAGGGCGGGACTGAAGCTTTCTTT	TRBJ1-1	many	TRBD1	TRBV5-1	16
CATRNRAGNTEAFF	TGTGCCACCAGAAATCGGGCAGGGAACACTGAAGCTTTCTTT	TRBJ1-1	few	NA	TRBV28	14
CASSWRGLGELFF	TGTGCCAGCAGCTGGCGGGGTCTCGGGGAGCTGTTTTTT	TRBJ2-2	many	NA	TRBV7-2	13
CASRKLVDRDPSYNEQFF	TGTGCCAGCAGAAAGCTCGTCGACCGGGACCCCTCCTACAATGAGCAGTTCTTC	TRBJ2-1	few	NA	TRBV6-2/TRBV6-3	18
CASSLIGLVGSSEQFF	TGTGCCAGCAGCTTAATTGGACTAGTTGGCTCAAGTGAGCAGTTCTTC	TRBJ2-1	many	TRBD2	TRBV7-8	16
CASSVPLAGSPSYEQYF	TGTGCCAGCAGCGTACCACTAGCGGGGTCCCCTTCCTACGAGCAGTACTTC	TRBJ2-7	NA	TRBD2	TRBV7-2	17
CASSLQAGGNEQFF	TGTGCCAGCAGTTTGCAGGCCGGAGGCAATGAGCAGTTCTTC	TRBJ2-1	many	NA	TRBV12-3/TRBV12-4	14
CASSLAGQAKNTEAFF	TGTGCCAGCAGTTTAGCGGGGCAGGCCAAGAACACTGAAGCTTTCTTT	TRBJ1-1	many	NA	TRBV12-3/TRBV12-4	16
CASTIGGNEKLFF	TGCGCCAGCACCATCGGGGGAAATGAAAAACTGTTTTTT	TRBJ1-4	few	NA	TRBV5-1	13
CASSSYSRTSGIIYEQYF	TGTGCCAGCAGTTCCTATAGCCGGACTAGCGGGATCATCTACGAGCAGTACTTC	TRBJ2-7	many	TRBD2	TRBV28	18
CASSYAAGNEQFF	TGTGCCAGCAGTTACGCGGCAGGCAATGAGCAGTTCTTC	TRBJ2-1	few	NA	TRBV6-5	13
CASSLEVGWFF	TGCGCCAGCAGCTTGGAAGTAGGGTGGTTCTTC	TRBJ2-1	many	NA	TRBV5-1	11
CASSLGTTSYEQYF	TGTGCCAGCAGTTTGGGGACAACGTCCTACGAGCAGTACTTC	TRBJ2-7	many	NA	TRBV27	14
CASSQEGTPESYEQYF	TGTGCCAGCAGCCAAGAAGGAACACCCGAATCCTACGAGCAGTACTTC	TRBJ2-7	few	NA	TRBV14	16
CASSFGGFTDTQYF	TGTGCCAGCAGTTTCGGGGGGTTCACAGATACGCAGTATTTT	TRBJ2-3	many	TRBD2	TRBV12-3/TRBV12-4	14
CSAEDAPGGYEQYF	TGCAGTGCAGAAGACGCTCCGGGCGGCTACGAGCAGTACTTC	TRBJ2-7	many	NA	TRBV20-1	14
CSARAFRQLLAKNIQYF	TGCAGTGCTAGGGCCTTCCGACAGTTACTAGCCAAAAACATTCAGTACTTC	TRBJ2-4	many	NA	TRBV20-1	17
CASSQLIPGNTGELFF	TGTGCCAGCAGCCAACTTATCCCAGGGAACACCGGGGAGCTGTTTTTT	TRBJ2-2	many	NA	TRBV7-3	16
CASSPFGITETQYF	TGTGCCAGCAGCCCTTTCGGGATTACAGAGACCCAGTACTTC	TRBJ2-5	NA	NA	TRBV7-6	14
CASSFQLLGEQFF	TGTGCCAGCAGTTTTCAGTTATTGGGTGAGCAGTTCTTC	TRBJ2-1	many	NA	TRBV27	13
CAISDAGMGKNIQYF	TGTGCCATCAGTGACGCGGGGATGGGCAAAAACATTCAGTACTTC	TRBJ2-4	many	NA	TRBV10-3	15
CASSLRDRDQETQYF	TGTGCCAGCAGCCTCCGGGACAGGGACCAAGAGACCCAGTACTTC	TRBJ2-5	NA	TRBD1	TRBV13	15
CASSFSGADEKLFF	TGTGCCAGCAGTTTTTCAGGGGCAGATGAAAAACTGTTTTTT	TRBJ1-4	many	NA	TRBV12-3/TRBV12-4	14
CASSQLDRLNTEAFF	TGTGCCAGCAGCCAGCTGGACAGACTGAACACTGAAGCTTTCTTT	TRBJ1-1	many	NA	TRBV7-6	15
CASSPSPELHEKLFF	TGTGCCAGCAGTCCAAGCCCGGAACTGCATGAAAAACTGTTTTTT	TRBJ1-4	many	NA	TRBV7-9	15
CSAPRGGRRDTQYF	TGCAGTGCTCCCCGAGGGGGGCGCCGGGATACGCAGTATTTT	TRBJ2-3	few	NA	TRBV20-1	14
CASSFRPGFTDTQYF	TGCGCCAGCAGCTTCCGGCCGGGGTTCACAGATACGCAGTATTTT	TRBJ2-3	many	NA	TRBV5-1	15
CASSLYHGDNEQFF	TGTGCCAGCAGTCTATACCATGGTGACAATGAGCAGTTCTTC	TRBJ2-1	few	NA	TRBV27	14
CASREAGRSLHSNQPQHF	TGTGCCAGCAGAGAGGCAGGACGGAGTCTTCATAGCAATCAGCCCCAGCATTTT	TRBJ1-5	few	NA	TRBV6-1	18
CASSPIVFRDRVFSEAFF	TGCGCCAGCAGTCCTATCGTCTTCCGGGACAGGGTATTCTCTGAAGCTTTCTTT	TRBJ1-1	few	TRBD1	TRBV4-3	18
CASRVGGQAYEQYF	TGTGCCAGCAGAGTAGGCGGCCAGGCCTACGAGCAGTACTTC	TRBJ2-7	many	NA	TRBV6-1	14
CASSTRGSAQETQNF	TGTGCCAGCAGTACCCGGGGCAGCGCCCAAGAGACCCAGAACTTC	TRBJ2-5	NA	NA	TRBV27	15
CASSQDPWGANEQFF	TGTGCCAGCAGCCAAGATCCGTGGGGGGCCAATGAGCAGTTCTTC	TRBJ2-1	many	NA	TRBV4-2	15
CASSTQLASEQYF	TGTGCCAGCAGTACACAACTAGCGAGCGAGCAGTACTTC	TRBJ2-7	NA	TRBD2	TRBV12-3/TRBV12-4	13
CASDRTGDNSPLHF	TGTGCCAGCGATCGGACGGGCGATAATTCACCCCTCCACTTT	TRBJ1-6	NA	NA	TRBV28	14
CASSLGNEKLFF	TGTGCCAGCAGTTTGGGGAATGAAAAACTGTTTTTT	TRBJ1-4	many	NA	TRBV28	12
CSALQGRGGPFYEQYF	TGCAGTGCCCTCCAGGGGAGGGGAGGGCCTTTCTACGAGCAGTACTTC	TRBJ2-7	many	NA	TRBV20-1	16
CASMGGELFF	TGTGCCAGCATGGGCGGGGAGCTGTTTTTT	TRBJ2-2	many	NA	TRBV10-3	10
CASSFAPPGPNEQFF	TGCGCCAGCAGCTTTGCGCCGCCGGGGCCGAATGAGCAGTTCTTC	TRBJ2-1	NA	NA	TRBV5-1	15
CASIAGGAYNEQFF	TGTGCCAGCATTGCGGGGGGGGCCTACAATGAGCAGTTCTTC	TRBJ2-1	NA	TRBD2	TRBV9	14
CASSLAGGVNTEAFF	TGTGCCAGCAGCTTGGCCGGGGGCGTAAACACTGAAGCTTTCTTT	TRBJ1-1	many	NA	TRBV5-5	15
CASSLAKAGGELFF	TGCGCCAGCAGCTTGGCCAAAGCTGGCGGGGAGCTGTTTTTT	TRBJ2-2	NA	NA	TRBV5-1	14
CASSDYKSGGDYGYTF	TGTGCCAGCAGCGATTACAAGAGTGGGGGTGACTATGGCTACACCTTC	TRBJ1-2	many	NA	TRBV13	16
CASSPDVRNSPLHF	TGTGCCAGCAGCCCGGACGTTCGGAATTCACCCCTCCACTTT	TRBJ1-6	few	NA	TRBV28	14
CASSGRGVADTQYF	TGTGCCAGCAGTGGGCGGGGGGTGGCAGATACGCAGTATTTT	TRBJ2-3	NA	TRBD2	TRBV12-3/TRBV12-4	14
CASSVTSGCNEQFF	TGTGCCAGCAGCGTGACTAGCGGGTGCAATGAGCAGTTCTTC	TRBJ2-1	NA	TRBD2	TRBV7-9	14
CATSIKSNEQFF	TGTGCCACCAGCATTAAGAGCAATGAGCAGTTCTTC	TRBJ2-1	few	NA	TRBV15	12
CASGAGGRNEQFF	TGTGCCAGCGGAGCGGGGGGGCGCAATGAGCAGTTCTTC	TRBJ2-1	many	TRBD2	TRBV12-3/TRBV12-4	13
CSVTGGIVTDTQYF	TGCAGCGTGACAGGGGGCATAGTCACAGATACGCAGTATTTT	TRBJ2-3	many	TRBD1	TRBV29-1	14
CASSLGVREQYF	TGTGCCAGCAGCTTAGGGGTACGCGAGCAGTACTTC	TRBJ2-7	NA	NA	TRBV7-9	12
CASSLYGGSSGRQETQYF	TGTGCCAGCAGCTTATATGGTGGTTCTAGCGGGAGGCAAGAGACCCAGTACTTC	TRBJ2-5	many	TRBD2	TRBV7-8	18
CASSFRGTEPQHF	TGTGCCAGCAGCTTCAGGGGAACCGAGCCCCAGCATTTT	TRBJ1-5	few	NA	TRBV7-2	13
CSVRSPGQGFYEQYF	TGCAGCGTTAGGTCTCCGGGACAGGGCTTCTACGAGCAGTACTTC	TRBJ2-7	many	TRBD1	TRBV29-1	15
CASSESPGLAKYEQFF	TGCGCCAGCAGTGAGTCACCGGGACTAGCGAAGTATGAGCAGTTCTTC	TRBJ2-1	many	TRBD2	TRBV10-2	16